This entry concerns a single T cell receptor (beta chain). This CDR3 has 14 residues. Germline loops: CDR1 MNHNY, CDR2 SVGAGI (reference sequence). The ends lost 6 bases at V and 5 bases at J; junction bases unmatched: 7. This sample is part of a study of CD8 T cells in Susac syndrome. With random hexamers, reverse transcription was performed on about 0.5 to 1 ug of RNA. TCRdb reanalysed the immunoSEQ multiplex PCR reads using MiXCR and keeps one entry per CDR3 protein. This sample carries about 200,000 distinct CDR3 sequences, 90% to 95% of them seen once, and the ten largest clones take 0.093%. The study used treatment-naive patients who had stable or active relapsing-remitting disease as multiple sclerosis controls. Purification of the CD8+ and CD4+ T cells relied on negative isolation, and TEMRA cells underwent FACS enrichment.

The sample was CD4+ T cells from PBMCs. This clonotype was sampled from a human donor with multiple sclerosis. The chain joins TRBV6-6 to TRBJ1-2, with 9 bases aligning to TRBD1. This CDR3 is CASSPGQGWYGYTF. CDR3 coding DNA: TGTGCCAGCAGCCCGGGACAGGGCTGGTATGGCTACACCTTC.